Listed here are 30 T cell receptor beta chains from one sample, sequenced in a study of T cell responses to AZD1222 COVID-19 vaccine. The protocol was immunoSEQ multiplex PCR, while the TCRdb copy is restricted to in-frame clones and leaves out a portion. The sample contains approximately 110,000 clones, 80% to 85% of which appear only once. The sample here was peripheral blood, taken on day 0 of AZD1222 vaccination. These TCRs come from an adult in good health.

The chain employs TRBV2 and TRBJ1-6; 9 bases are shared with TRBD1. V shed 6 bases and J 5 bases; nucleotides not matched to a gene: 5. CDR3 length: 15 amino acids. Germline CDR1 is SNHLY and CDR2 is FYNNEI. CDR3 residues: CASRPGTGHNSPLHF. The CDR3 DNA follows: TGTGCCAGCAGACCCGGGACAGGGCATAATTCACCCCTCCACTTT.

The rearrangement links TRBV11-2 to TRBJ1-2, with D possibly matching TRBD1 (5 bases). Trimming removed 1 base at V and 2 bases at J, with 11 bases between. The CDR3 covers 15 residues. The germline CDR1 and CDR2 sequences are SGHAT and FQNNGV. In DNA, the CDR3 is TGTGCCAGCAGCTTAGTATTTTCAGGGAACTATGGCTACACCTTC. Translation gives CASSLVFSGNYGYTF.

V and J are TRBV11-2 and TRBJ2-3, with 12 bases fitting TRBD2. The V gene end was trimmed by 6 bases and the J gene end by 2 bases; junction bases not matched to a gene: 6. The CDR3 is 16 amino acids. Germline loops: CDR1 SGHAT, CDR2 FQNNGV. CDR3 amino acids: CASSRTSGGPTDTQYF. In DNA form, the CDR3 reads TGTGCCAGCAGTCGCACTAGCGGGGGGCCCACAGATACGCAGTATTTT.

The genes are TRBV18 and TRBJ2-7; 8 nucleotides align to TRBD2. Germline V lookup: CDR1 KGHSH, CDR2 LQKENI. This CDR3 spans 14 amino acids. Losses at the gene ends were 5 bases for V and 0 bases for J; bases not matched to a gene: 3. CDR3 in amino acids: CASSTAGVSYEQYF. CDR3 nucleotide sequence: TGTGCCAGCTCAACAGCGGGAGTCTCCTACGAGCAGTACTTC. The full variable domain, in which reference TRBV18 and TRBJ2-7 provide the parts outside the CDR3, is NAGVMQNPRHLVRRRGQEARLRCSPMKGHSHVYWYRQLPEEGLKFMVYLQKENIIDESGMPKERFSAEFPKEGPSILRIQQVVRGDSAAYFCASSTAGVSYEQYFGPGTRLTVT.

The chain uses TRBV21-1 and TRBJ2-1; the table calls TRBD2, which could not be checked here. TRBV21-1 is noted as a pseudogene. The CDR3 is 16 residues long. The chain's CDR3 is CASSDAGLAGDDEQFF. The CDR3 DNA sequence: TGTGCCAGCAGCGACGCGGGACTAGCGGGAGATGATGAGCAGTTCTTC.

The chain is built from TRBV6-5 and TRBJ2-3; 10 bases agree with TRBD1. Unmatched junction bases numbered 7, after V lost 10 bases and J lost 0 bases. The germline V gene encodes CDR1 MNHEY and CDR2 SVGAGI. The CDR3 covers 15 residues. This chain's CDR3 is CANRDRGHSTDTQYF. The CDR3 bases are TGTGCCAACCGGGACAGGGGCCACAGCACAGATACGCAGTATTTT.

The rearrangement joins TRBV6-5 to TRBJ2-7, with 9 bases fitting TRBD1. V shed 6 bases, J shed 0 bases, and the junction held 3 bases outside the gene matches. The germline V gene has CDR1 MNHEY and CDR2 SVGAGI. The CDR3 has 14 residues. The DNA of the CDR3 is TGTGCCAGCAGGCCGACAGGGGGCTCCTACGAGCAGTACTTC. Translation gives CASRPTGGSYEQYF.

V usage is TRBV6-5 and J usage is TRBJ2-1, with 7 bases aligning to TRBD1. CDR1 MNHEY and CDR2 SVGAGI come from the germline V gene. V trimming: 6 bases; J trimming: 1 base; junction bases outside the gene matches: 6. The CDR3 spans 15 residues. The CDR3 nucleotides read TGTGCCAGCAGAGTCACAGGGGCATCCTACAATGAGCAGTTCTTC. Residues: CASRVTGASYNEQFF.

CDR3 sequence (DNA): TGTGCCAGTCTTTACAGGAGAGACACTGAAGCTTTCTTT. Translated, it gives CASLYRRDTEAFF. This sequence joins TRBV2 and TRBJ1-1; perhaps TRBD1 as D (5 bases). Germline V gives CDR1 SNHLY, CDR2 FYNNEI. Trimming took off 9 bases at V and 3 bases at J, with 14 bases between the two ends. The CDR3 totals 13 residues.

The gene calls are TRBV5-1 and TRBJ1-5, with TRBD1 identical over 8 bases. Looked up from germline, CDR1 is SGHRS and CDR2 is YFSETQ. V shed 0 bases, J shed 1 base, and the junction held 0 bases outside the gene matches. The CDR3 contains 15 residues. The CDR3 DNA reads as TGCGCCAGCAGCTTGGGGACAGGGAGCAATCAGCCCCAGCATTTT. This encodes CASSLGTGSNQPQHF. Complete variable domain (other parts from reference TRBV5-1 and TRBJ1-5): KAGVTQTPRYLIKTRGQQVTLSCSPISGHRSVSWYQQTPGQGLQFLFEYFSETQRNKGNFPGRFSGRQFSNSRSEMNVSTLELGDSALYLCASSLGTGSNQPQHFGDGTRLSIL.

CDR3 sequence (DNA): TGTGCCAGCAGCGCTGATACGGACAGGGAGGACGAGCAGTACTTC. Its protein is CASSADTDREDEQYF. The V call is TRBV9, the J call TRBJ2-7; 8 nucleotides agree with TRBD1. The CDR3 loop spans 15 amino acids. With V trimmed by 3 bases and J by 5 bases, 10 bases remained unmatched. Germline CDR1 SGDLS, CDR2 YYNGEE.

The chain carries TRBV5-1 and TRBJ2-2; D is possibly TRBD1 (5 bases). V was clipped by 0 bases and J by 6 bases, with 6 bases between them. In germline, CDR1 is SGHRS, CDR2 YFSETQ. This CDR3 is 13 amino acids long. The CDR3 DNA reads as TGCGCCAGCAGCTTGGAGGGGTCCGGGGAGCTGTTTTTT. It encodes CASSLEGSGELFF.

CDR3 coding DNA: TGTGCCAGCAGTGAAGGCGGCCTAAATGAAAAACTGTTTTTT. This gives the protein CASSEGGLNEKLFF. The J gene is TRBJ1-4, the V gene TRBV6-1; D uncertain. This CDR3 is 14 amino acids long. Germline V CDR1 and CDR2: MNHNS, SASEGT. Trimming removed 1 base from V and 5 bases from J, with 8 bases in between.

This rearrangement joins TRBV5-1 to TRBJ1-2; no reliable D call. Trimming shortened V by 0 bases and J by 2 bases, and 11 bases separated the two germline ends. The CDR3 spans 15 residues. The germline gives CDR1 SGHRS, CDR2 YFSETQ. CDR3 DNA sequence: TGCGCCAGCAGCTTGGCCCTAAGCAGGAACTATGGCTACACCTTC. This encodes CASSLALSRNYGYTF. Filled out from reference TRBV5-1 and TRBJ1-2, the complete variable domain reads KAGVTQTPRYLIKTRGQQVTLSCSPISGHRSVSWYQQTPGQGLQFLFEYFSETQRNKGNFPGRFSGRQFSNSRSEMNVSTLELGDSALYLCASSLALSRNYGYTFGSGTRLTVV.

The V and J genes are TRBV14 and TRBJ1-2; D not resolved. The CDR3 totals 12 residues. The ends were cut back, 1 base at V and 5 bases at J, with 5 bases in the middle. The germline V gene has CDR1 SGHDN and CDR2 FVKESK. In nucleotides, the CDR3 is TGTGCCAGCAGCCAAGGGAGATATGGCTACACCTTC. Translated: CASSQGRYGYTF.

The CDR3 spells CASVSPAGLDTQYF. CDR3 coding DNA: TGTGCCAGCGTCTCCCCGGCGGGATTGGATACGCAGTATTTT. The chain links TRBV7-9 to TRBJ2-3; possible D gene TRBD2, 6 bases. Trimming took off 8 bases at V and 6 bases at J, with 18 bases between the two ends. This CDR3 comprises 14 residues. Per germline, CDR1 SEHNR and CDR2 FQNEAQ (reference sequence).

This clone was seen a few times. The chain is built from TRBV5-1 and TRBJ1-1; no clear D. The V gene's germline CDR1 is SGHRS and CDR2 YFSETQ. This CDR3 region has 16 residues. Trimming shortened V by 1 base and J by 1 base, and 14 bases separated the two germline ends. The CDR3 spells CASSLRTAQPNTEAFF. The CDR3 DNA reads TGCGCCAGCAGCTTGCGAACAGCCCAACCGAACACTGAAGCTTTCTTT.

The chain is built from TRBV18 and TRBJ2-7, with D perhaps matching TRBD1 (5 bases). The V gene's germline CDR1 is KGHSH and CDR2 LQKENI. The CDR3 is 12 amino acids. Deletions cut 6 bases from V and 5 bases from J, with 11 bases between. The CDR3 DNA reads TGTGCCAGCTCGCAGGAAGGGGACGAGCAGTACTTC. Protein: CASSQEGDEQYF.

The rearrangement uses TRBV9 and TRBJ2-1, with TRBD2 as a possible D gene (6 bases). Per the germline V gene, CDR1 is SGDLS and CDR2 is YYNGEE. The CDR3 spans 18 residues. V was pared by 1 base and J by 0 bases, with 17 bases between. The CDR3: CASSVPLGAGSSYNEQFF. The CDR3 DNA sequence: TGTGCCAGCAGCGTACCCCTCGGGGCGGGGAGCTCCTACAATGAGCAGTTCTTC.

The rearrangement uses TRBV28 and TRBJ1-5; no definite D call. The CDR3 loop spans 13 amino acids. Germline values: CDR1 MDHEN, CDR2 SYDVKM. Deletions cut 5 bases from V and 9 bases from J, with 14 bases between. The CDR3 spells CASSPVSLGPQHF. The DNA of the CDR3 is TGTGCCAGCAGTCCCGTATCTTTGGGGCCCCAGCATTTT.

This clone was detected only a few times. The chain joins TRBV3-1 (or the pseudogene TRBV3-2) to TRBJ1-5; D unclear. Germline lookup yields CDR1 LGHDT and CDR2 YNNKEL (reference sequence). The CDR3 is 12 residues long. Trimming stripped 3 bases from V and 0 bases from J, with 0 bases between. CDR3: CASSHSNQPQHF. In DNA, the CDR3 is TGTGCCAGCAGCCATAGCAATCAGCCCCAGCATTTT.

In this sample, this clone turned up a few times. This chain uses TRBV5-1 with TRBJ2-7, with D uncertain. Germline V gene lookup returns CDR1 SGHRS and CDR2 YFSETQ. The V and J ends lost 0 bases and 4 bases respectively, with 5 bases between them. CDR3 size: 12 residues. The CDR3 DNA reads TGCGCCAGCAGCTTGGTCGCGTACGAGCAGTACTTC. This sequence encodes CASSLVAYEQYF.

The V gene is TRBV6-6, the J gene TRBJ2-3, with D perhaps being TRBD1 or TRBD2 (5 bases each). V gave up 7 bases and J gave up 2 bases, with 13 bases separating them. The CDR3 has 14 residues. Germline V lookup: CDR1 MNHNY, CDR2 SVGAGI (reference sequence). The CDR3 DNA reads as TGTGCCAGCAACTCAATGGGGGACACAGATACGCAGTATTTT. Protein: CASNSMGDTDTQYF.

The chain uses TRBV5-1 and TRBJ1-3; D gene unclear. The V gene lost 0 bases and the J gene lost 0 bases, with 10 bases spanning the gap. From germline, CDR1 is SGHRS and CDR2 YFSETQ. The CDR3 contains 16 residues. CDR3 amino acids: CASSLDPGNSGNTIYF. DNA of the CDR3: TGCGCCAGCAGCTTGGACCCTGGAAACTCTGGAAACACCATATATTTT.

This sequence joins TRBV6-2 or TRBV6-3 and TRBJ2-1; D remains unclear. V was shortened by 8 bases and J by 1 base, with 9 bases between the two germline ends. CDR3 length: 13 amino acids. Germline V gene lookup returns CDR1 MNHEY and CDR2 SVGEGT. CDR3 in amino acids: CASRPSSYNEQFF. The CDR3 nucleotides read TGTGCCAGCCGCCCTTCGTCCTACAATGAGCAGTTCTTC.

On this clone itself: Other DNA sequences within the sample encode an identical CDR3. The V call is TRBV5-1, the J call TRBJ1-2, with D hard to call. CDR1 and CDR2 from the germline V gene are SGHRS and YFSETQ. Trimming cost V 0 bases and J 4 bases, with 4 bases left between them. The CDR3 has 12 amino acids. CDR3 residues: CASSLDVYGYTF. In DNA form, the CDR3 reads TGCGCCAGCAGCTTGGACGTCTATGGCTACACCTTC.

This sequence joins TRBV7-2 and TRBJ2-1; TRBD1 agrees at 10 bases. There are 14 residues in the CDR3. V was clipped by 3 bases and J by 9 bases; unmatched bases: 5. Germline CDR1 reads SGHTA; CDR2 reads FQGNSA. As DNA, the CDR3 is TGTGCCAGCAGCTTCGCGGGACAGGGGTTTGAGCAGTTCTTC. This encodes CASSFAGQGFEQFF.

The gene calls are TRBV7-9 and TRBJ2-3, with 8 positions matching TRBD2. Losses at the gene ends were 3 bases for V and 4 bases for J; bases not matched to a gene: 3. Germline lookup yields CDR1 SEHNR and CDR2 FQNEAQ (reference sequence). There are 14 residues in the CDR3. CDR3 DNA: TGTGCCAGCAGCTTCGACGGGAGGGCAGATACGCAGTATTTT. Translated: CASSFDGRADTQYF. The variable domain in full, with the rest retrieved from reference TRBV7-9 and TRBJ2-3, is DTGVSQNPRHKITKRGQNVTFRCDPISEHNRLYWYRQTLGQGPEFLTYFQNEAQLEKSRLLSDRFSAERPKGSFSTLEIQRTEQGDSAMYLCASSFDGRADTQYFGPGTRLTVL.

This clone was detected once. The chain carries TRBV6-5 and TRBJ1-2, with 8 nucleotides matching TRBD1. Looked up from germline, CDR1 is MNHEY and CDR2 is SVGAGI. V dropped 0 bases and J dropped 7; count of bases not matched to a gene: 7. This CDR3 has 15 amino acids. The CDR3 region is CASSYSDRERGGYTF. CDR3 nucleotide sequence: TGTGCCAGCAGTTACTCGGACAGGGAGAGGGGTGGCTACACCTTC.

The CDR3 nucleotides are TGTGCCTGGAGTCGGAGCCGCCAAGCTTTCTTT. Translating gives CAWSRSRQAFF. This chain uses TRBV30 with TRBJ1-1; D is unclear. Per germline, CDR1 GTSNPN and CDR2 SVGIG (reference sequence). V gave up 2 bases and J gave up 9 bases, with 10 bases separating them. This CDR3 spans 11 amino acids.